Shown below are 2 T cell receptor beta chains from a single sample sequenced in a study of OX40 agonist ivuxolimab in advanced cancers. Library construction relied on the immunoSEQ multiplex PCR assay. In TCRdb, the immuneACCESS table is reduced to in-frame sequences with V and J assigned. These tables do not hold every clone; where another copy was compared, an unresolved V gene accounts for under half, and the others remain unexplained. The sample contains roughly 80,000 clones, 80% to 90% of them found a single time. Around 0.31% of the sample comes from the top ten. The specimen comprised CD4+ or CD8+ T cells sorted from blood, sampled in a trial of the OX40 agonist ivuxolimab. These receptors were collected from an adult with an advanced solid tumor such as melanoma, head and neck, liver or kidney cancer.

This clone was detected once. The V gene is TRBV5-5, the J gene TRBJ1-1; D is unresolved. The CDR3 totals 13 residues. Between the trimmed V and J ends, which lost 2 bases and 11 bases, there was a span of 16 bases. Germline V gene data show CDR1 as SGHKS and CDR2 as YYEKEE (reference sequence). CDR3 sequence (DNA): TGTGCCAGCAGCTTTCGGAGTGCTGAGGCGGCTTTCTTT. The encoded protein is CASSFRSAEAAFF. Filled out from reference TRBV5-5 and TRBJ1-1, the complete variable domain reads DAGVTQSPTHLIKTRGQQVTLRCSPISGHKSVSWYQQVLGQGPQFIFQYYEKEERGRGNFPDRFSARQFPNYSSELNVNALLLGDSALYLCASSFRSAEAAFFGQGTRLTVV.

The V and J genes are TRBV30 and TRBJ1-4; D possibly corresponds to TRBD1 (5 bases). The germline gives CDR1 GTSNPN, CDR2 SVGIG (reference sequence). Trimming pared 1 base from V and 5 bases from J, leaving 11 bases between. The CDR3 is 14 residues long. For the CDR3, the DNA is TGTGCCTGGAGTGGGGGGGACGGGAATGAAAAACTGTTTTTT. It yields the protein CAWSGGDGNEKLFF.